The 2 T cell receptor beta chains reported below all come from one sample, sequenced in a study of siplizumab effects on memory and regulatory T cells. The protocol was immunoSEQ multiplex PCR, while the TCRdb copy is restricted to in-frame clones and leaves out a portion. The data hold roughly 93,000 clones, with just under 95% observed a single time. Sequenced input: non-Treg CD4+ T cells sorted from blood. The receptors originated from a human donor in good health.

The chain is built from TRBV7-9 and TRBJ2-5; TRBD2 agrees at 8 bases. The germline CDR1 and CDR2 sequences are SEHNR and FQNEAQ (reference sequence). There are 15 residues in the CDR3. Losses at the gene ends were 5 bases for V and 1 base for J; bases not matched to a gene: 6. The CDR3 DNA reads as TGTGCCAGCAGCCCAATAGCGGGACGCCAAGAGACCCAGTACTTC. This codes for CASSPIAGRQETQYF.

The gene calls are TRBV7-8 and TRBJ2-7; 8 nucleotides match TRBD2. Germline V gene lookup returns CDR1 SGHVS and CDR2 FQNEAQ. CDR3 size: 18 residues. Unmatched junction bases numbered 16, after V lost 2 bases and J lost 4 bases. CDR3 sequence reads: CASSLPSGLLRGIYEQYF. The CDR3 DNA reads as TGTGCCAGCAGCTTACCTAGCGGGTTATTAAGGGGCATATACGAGCAGTACTTC.